This TCR beta chain comes out of a study of cytomegalovirus exposure and HLA in healthy donors. Findings and limits, study-wide: Later analysis found that TCR beta chains associated with HLA were more clonally expanded than other, equally common chains. HLA alleles were associated with 15,000 to 20,000 TCR beta sequences in a later analysis at 0.05 false discovery rate.

The PCR employed 60 Vbeta primers together with 13 Jbeta primers. Measured with immunoSEQ multiplex PCR; TCRdb has only the in-frame clones, and not every one. The sample holds 35,000 to 55,000 clones, roughly half seen once. In regard to this clone: Its antigen is not known.

V was clipped by 6 bases and J by 4 bases; unmatched bases: 8. Germline V lookup: CDR1 SQVTM, CDR2 ANQGSEA. The length of the CDR3 is 15 residues. The sequence derives from a man between 60 and 75 years old in good health and CMV-seronegative. The chain carries TRBV29-1 and TRBJ2-3; TRBD2 aligns across 12 bases. The sequenced sample consisted of PBMCs. CDR3 amino acids: CSVVLAGGPADTQYF. As DNA, the CDR3 is TGCAGCGTGGTACTAGCGGGAGGACCGGCAGATACGCAGTATTTT.